This TCR beta chain was documented in a study of cytomegalovirus exposure and HLA in healthy donors. The study, taken as a whole, reports: Compared with the roughly 670-donor mean, an Asian-associated ancestry cluster reportedly had fewer N-insertions, according to a later analysis.

PCR involved 60 Vbeta and 13 Jbeta primers. Measured with immunoSEQ multiplex PCR; TCRdb has only the in-frame clones, and not every one. The table includes fewer than 250,000 clones, 75% to 80% detected once. Note on this clone: The antigen is not known.

CDR1 is MDHEN and CDR2 is SYDVKM in the germline V gene. V lost 4 bases, J lost 6 bases, and 18 bases lay in between. This CDR3 has 16 amino acids. The sample consisted of PBMCs. The chain couples TRBV28 to TRBJ2-2; D gene uncertain. This receptor was identified in a woman aged 30 to 39 in good health and CMV-seropositive. The CDR3 nucleotides read TGTGCCAGCAGTTCGTTCACCGAACTTTACGCCGGGGAGCTGTTTTTT. This sequence encodes CASSSFTELYAGELFF.